The 6 T cell receptor beta chains in this list originate from one sample, sequenced in a study of patients and donors after allogeneic stem cell transplantation. TCRdb itself ran the RT-PCR reads through MiXCR, one entry per CDR3 protein. The sample consists of roughly 880,000 distinct CDR3 sequences, approximately 19% of them appearing once. Sequenced input: blood, either unsorted or a sorted T cell fraction (not recorded which). The origin of the receptors is a human donor who was either an allogeneic HSCT recipient or a stem cell or donor lymphocyte infusion donor (not recorded which). It is not recorded whose cells these are; they may come from a transplant donor.

The sample holds a few counts of this clonotype. V and J are TRBV7-8 and TRBJ2-7; possibly TRBD1 or TRBD2 for D (5 bases each). With 3 bases removed from V and 4 bases from J, the gap between germline ends came to 13 bases. Germline CDR1 SGHVS, CDR2 FQNEAQ. The CDR3 consists of 14 residues. CDR3 loop: CASSLGERGYEQYF. CDR3 nucleotide sequence: TGTGCCAGCAGCTTGGGGGAGCGAGGGTACGAGCAGTACTTC.

This clonotype occurred a few times. The chain has TRBV7-9 and TRBJ2-3; unclear D gene. Germline lookup yields CDR1 SEHNR and CDR2 FQNEAQ (reference sequence). The CDR3 contains 16 residues. Trimming stripped 1 base from V and 0 bases from J, with 11 bases between. The CDR3 nucleotides read TGTGCCAGCAGCTTAGGGCGGCGTGCTAGCACAGATACGCAGTATTTT. As protein: CASSLGRRASTDTQYF.

In its sample, this clonotype was seen a few times. The gene calls are TRBV15 and TRBJ2-7; D not certain. The CDR3 spans 16 residues. V lost 0 bases, J lost 3 bases, and 15 bases lay in between. Germline CDR1 is LNHNV and CDR2 is YYDKDF (reference sequence). The CDR3 is CATSRDPAERIYEQYF. DNA of the CDR3: TGTGCCACCAGCAGAGATCCGGCTGAGCGTATCTACGAGCAGTACTTC.

This clonotype was seen a few times. The chain has TRBV7-8 and TRBJ2-2; D gene unclear. The CDR3 is 14 residues long. Trimming stripped 2 bases from V and 3 bases from J, with 7 bases between. Germline V lookup: CDR1 SGHVS, CDR2 FQNEAQ. The CDR3 region is CASSLRPYTGELFF. The CDR3 bases are TGTGCCAGCAGCTTAAGACCATACACCGGGGAGCTGTTTTTT.

With regard to this clonotype: An end of the junction does not agree with germline; a read error may underlie this. V usage is TRBV5-6 and J usage is TRBJ2-5; the D is unclear. CDR1 and CDR2 from the germline V gene are SGHDT and YYEEEE. CDR3 length: 15 amino acids. CDR3 in DNA: TGTGCCAGCAGCCTACCCGGGTCGTCCCAAGAGACCCAGTATTTC. Translating it yields CASSLPGSSQETQYF.

This chain joins TRBV18 and TRBJ2-7, with TRBD1 matching 8 bases. V trimming: 4 bases; J trimming: 7 bases; junction bases outside the gene matches: 12. The germline CDR1 and CDR2 sequences are KGHSH and LQKENI. The CDR3 spans 15 residues. CDR3 protein: CASSLETGALWEQYF. The CDR3 DNA follows: TGTGCCAGCTCACTGGAGACAGGGGCGCTTTGGGAGCAGTACTTC.